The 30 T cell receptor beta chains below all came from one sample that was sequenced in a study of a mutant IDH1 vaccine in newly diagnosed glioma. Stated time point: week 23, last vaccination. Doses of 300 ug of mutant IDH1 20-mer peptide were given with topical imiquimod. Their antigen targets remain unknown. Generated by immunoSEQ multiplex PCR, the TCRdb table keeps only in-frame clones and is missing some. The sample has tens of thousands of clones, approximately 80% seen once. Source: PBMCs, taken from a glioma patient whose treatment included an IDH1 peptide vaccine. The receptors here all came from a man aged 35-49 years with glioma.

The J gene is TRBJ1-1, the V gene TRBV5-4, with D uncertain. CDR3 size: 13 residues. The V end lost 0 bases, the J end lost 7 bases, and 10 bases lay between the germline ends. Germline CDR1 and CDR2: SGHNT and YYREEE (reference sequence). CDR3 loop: CASSLEGGDEAFF. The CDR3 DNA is TGTGCCAGCAGCTTGGAGGGAGGAGATGAAGCTTTCTTT.

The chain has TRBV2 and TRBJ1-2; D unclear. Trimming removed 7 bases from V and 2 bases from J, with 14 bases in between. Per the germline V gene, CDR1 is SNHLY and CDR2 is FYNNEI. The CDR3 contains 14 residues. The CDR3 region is CASTETVSNYGYTF. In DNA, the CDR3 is TGTGCCAGCACCGAGACTGTCTCGAACTATGGCTACACCTTC.

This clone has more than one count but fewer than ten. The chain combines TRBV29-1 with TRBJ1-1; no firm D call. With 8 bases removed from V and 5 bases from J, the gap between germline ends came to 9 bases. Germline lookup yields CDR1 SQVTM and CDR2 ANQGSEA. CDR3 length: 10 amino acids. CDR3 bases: TGCAGCCCCGGTGAGACTGAAGCTTTCTTT. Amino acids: CSPGETEAFF. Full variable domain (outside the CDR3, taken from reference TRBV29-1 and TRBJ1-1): SAVISQKPSRDICQRGTSLTIQCQVDSQVTMMFWYRQQPGQSLTLIATANQGSEATYESGFVIDKFPISRPNLTFSTLTVSNMSPEDSSIYLCSPGETEAFFGQGTRLTVV.

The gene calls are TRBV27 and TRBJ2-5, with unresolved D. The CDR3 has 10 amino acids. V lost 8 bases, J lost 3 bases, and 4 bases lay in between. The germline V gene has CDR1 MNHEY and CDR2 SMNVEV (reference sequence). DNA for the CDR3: TGTGCCAGCGGGGAAGAGACCCAGTACTTC. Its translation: CASGEETQYF.

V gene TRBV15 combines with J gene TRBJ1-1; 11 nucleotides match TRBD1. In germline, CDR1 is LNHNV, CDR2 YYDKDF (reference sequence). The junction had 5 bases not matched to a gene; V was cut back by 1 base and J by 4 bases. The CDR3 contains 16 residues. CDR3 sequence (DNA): TGTGCCACCAGCAGAGGTCGTGGGACAGGGGGCACTGAAGCTTTCTTT. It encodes CATSRGRGTGGTEAFF.

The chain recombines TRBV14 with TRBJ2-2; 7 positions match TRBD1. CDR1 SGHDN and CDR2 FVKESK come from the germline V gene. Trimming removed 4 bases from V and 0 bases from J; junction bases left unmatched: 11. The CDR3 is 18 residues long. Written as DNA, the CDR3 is TGTGCCAGCAGCCGGGGAGACAGGGCACCTTCGAACACCGGGGAGCTGTTTTTT. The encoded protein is CASSRGDRAPSNTGELFF.

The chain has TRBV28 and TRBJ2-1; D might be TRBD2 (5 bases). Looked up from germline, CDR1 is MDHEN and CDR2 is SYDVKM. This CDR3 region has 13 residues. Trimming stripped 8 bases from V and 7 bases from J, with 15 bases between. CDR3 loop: CASVGLDRNEQFF. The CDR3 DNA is TGTGCCAGCGTTGGACTCGATAGAAATGAGCAGTTCTTC.

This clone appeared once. As DNA, the CDR3 is TGCGCCAGCAGCTTGGCAGGGGGCAATAACGAGCAGTACTTC. Its protein product is CASSLAGGNNEQYF. The genes are TRBV5-1 and TRBJ2-7, with TRBD1 identical over 8 bases. V shed 0 bases and J 5 bases; nucleotides not matched to a gene: 4. Per germline, CDR1 SGHRS and CDR2 YFSETQ. The CDR3 loop spans 14 amino acids.

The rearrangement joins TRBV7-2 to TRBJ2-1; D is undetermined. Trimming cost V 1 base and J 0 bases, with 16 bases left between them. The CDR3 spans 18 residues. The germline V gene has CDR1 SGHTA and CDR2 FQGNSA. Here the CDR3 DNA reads TGTGCCAGCAGCTTAGAGGGTCGTCCTATCAGCTCCTACAATGAGCAGTTCTTC. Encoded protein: CASSLEGRPISSYNEQFF. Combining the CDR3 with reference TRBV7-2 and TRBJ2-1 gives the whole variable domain GAGVSQSPSNKVTEKGKDVELRCDPISGHTALYWYRQSLGQGLEFLIYFQGNSAPDKSGLPSDRFSAERTGGSVSTLTIQRTQQEDSAVYLCASSLEGRPISSYNEQFFGPGTRLTVL.

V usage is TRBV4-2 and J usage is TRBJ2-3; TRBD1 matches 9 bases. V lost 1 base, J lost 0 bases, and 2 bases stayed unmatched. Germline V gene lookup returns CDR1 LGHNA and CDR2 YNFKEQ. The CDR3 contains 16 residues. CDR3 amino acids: CASSQADRGSTDTQYF. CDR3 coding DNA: TGTGCCAGCAGCCAAGCGGACAGGGGAAGCACAGATACGCAGTATTTT.

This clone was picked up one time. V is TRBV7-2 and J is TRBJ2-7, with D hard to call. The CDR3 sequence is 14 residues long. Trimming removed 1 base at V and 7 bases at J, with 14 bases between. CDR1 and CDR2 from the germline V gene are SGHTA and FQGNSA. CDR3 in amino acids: CASSLGQGHREQYF. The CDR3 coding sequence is TGTGCCAGCAGCTTAGGTCAAGGGCACCGAGAGCAGTACTTC.

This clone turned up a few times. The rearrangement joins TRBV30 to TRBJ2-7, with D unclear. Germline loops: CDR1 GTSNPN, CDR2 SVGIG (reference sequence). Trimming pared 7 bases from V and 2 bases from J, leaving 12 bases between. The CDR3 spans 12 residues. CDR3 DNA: TGTGCCTCGACCGGCGGAGCCTACGAGCAGTACTTC. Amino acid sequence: CASTGGAYEQYF.

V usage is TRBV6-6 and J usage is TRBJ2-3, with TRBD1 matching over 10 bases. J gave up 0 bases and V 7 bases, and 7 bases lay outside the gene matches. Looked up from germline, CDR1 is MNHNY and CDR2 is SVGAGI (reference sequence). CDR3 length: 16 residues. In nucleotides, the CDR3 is TGTGCCAGCATCGGGACAGGGGTTACTAGCACAGATACGCAGTATTTT. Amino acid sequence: CASIGTGVTSTDTQYF.

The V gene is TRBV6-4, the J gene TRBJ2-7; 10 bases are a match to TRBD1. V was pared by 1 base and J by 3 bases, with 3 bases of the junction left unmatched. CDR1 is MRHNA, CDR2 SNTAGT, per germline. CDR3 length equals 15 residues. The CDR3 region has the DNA TGTGCCAGCAGTGACTGGACAGGGGGACACTACGAGCAGTACTTC. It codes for CASSDWTGGHYEQYF.

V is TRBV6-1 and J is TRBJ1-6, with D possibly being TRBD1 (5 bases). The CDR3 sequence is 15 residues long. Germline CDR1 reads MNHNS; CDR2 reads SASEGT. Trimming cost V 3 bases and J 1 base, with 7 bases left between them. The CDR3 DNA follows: TGTGCCAGCAGTGACAGGGTATCCTATAATTCACCCCTCCACTTT. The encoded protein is CASSDRVSYNSPLHF.

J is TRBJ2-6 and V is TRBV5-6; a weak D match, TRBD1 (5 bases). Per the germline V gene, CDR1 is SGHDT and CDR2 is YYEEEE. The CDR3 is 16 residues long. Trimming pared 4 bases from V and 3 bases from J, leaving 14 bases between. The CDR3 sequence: CASSIVTGRGANVLTF. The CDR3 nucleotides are TGTGCCAGCAGCATCGTTACAGGCCGTGGGGCCAACGTCCTGACTTTC. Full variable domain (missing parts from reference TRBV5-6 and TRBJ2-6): DAGVTQSPTHLIKTRGQQVTLRCSPKSGHDTVSWYQQALGQGPQFIFQYYEEEERQRGNFPDRFSGHQFPNYSSELNVNALLLGDSALYLCASSIVTGRGANVLTFGAGSRLTVL.

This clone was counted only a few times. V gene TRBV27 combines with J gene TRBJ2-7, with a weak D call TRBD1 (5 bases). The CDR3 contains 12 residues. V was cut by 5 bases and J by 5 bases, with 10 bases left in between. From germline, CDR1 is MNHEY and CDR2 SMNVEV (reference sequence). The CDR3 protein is CASSEGAHEQYF. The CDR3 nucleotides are TGTGCCAGCAGTGAAGGGGCACACGAGCAGTACTTC.

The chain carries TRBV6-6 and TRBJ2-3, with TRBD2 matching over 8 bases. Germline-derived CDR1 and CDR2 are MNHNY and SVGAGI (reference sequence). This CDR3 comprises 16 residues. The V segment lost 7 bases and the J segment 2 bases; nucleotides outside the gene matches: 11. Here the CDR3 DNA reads TGTGCCAGCAATCTCTCCGGGGGGGGCCCCACAGATACGCAGTATTTT. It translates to CASNLSGGGPTDTQYF.

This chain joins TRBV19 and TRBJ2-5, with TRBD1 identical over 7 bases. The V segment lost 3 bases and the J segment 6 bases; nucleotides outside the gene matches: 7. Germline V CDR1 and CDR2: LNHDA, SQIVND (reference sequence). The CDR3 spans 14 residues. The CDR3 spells CASSIKQGQQTQYF. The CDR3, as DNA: TGTGCCAGTAGTATCAAACAGGGGCAGCAGACCCAGTACTTC. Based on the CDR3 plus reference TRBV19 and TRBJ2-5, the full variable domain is DGGITQSPKYLFRKEGQNVTLSCEQNLNHDAMYWYRQDPGQGLRLIYYSQIVNDFQKGDIAEGYSVSREKKESFPLTVTSAQKNPTAFYLCASSIKQGQQTQYFGPGTRLLVL.

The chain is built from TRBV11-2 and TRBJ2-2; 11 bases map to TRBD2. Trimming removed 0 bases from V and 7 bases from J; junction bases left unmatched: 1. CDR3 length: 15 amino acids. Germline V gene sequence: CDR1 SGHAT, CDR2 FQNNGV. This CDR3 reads CASSLDGTSGGELFF. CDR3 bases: TGTGCCAGCAGCTTAGATGGGACTAGCGGCGGGGAGCTGTTTTTT.

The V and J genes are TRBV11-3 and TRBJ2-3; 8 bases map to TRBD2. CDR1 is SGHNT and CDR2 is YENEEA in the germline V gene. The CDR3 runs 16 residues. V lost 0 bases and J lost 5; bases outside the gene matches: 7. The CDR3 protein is CASSLDLGGAVDTQYF. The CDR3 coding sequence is TGTGCCAGCAGCTTAGATCTCGGGGGGGCCGTAGATACGCAGTATTTT.

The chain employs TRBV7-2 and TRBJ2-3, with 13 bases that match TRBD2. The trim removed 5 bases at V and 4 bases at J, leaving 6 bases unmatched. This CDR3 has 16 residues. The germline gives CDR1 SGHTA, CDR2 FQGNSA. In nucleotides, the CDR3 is TGTGCCAGCAGCGAACTAGCGGGAGGGAGTGCAGATACGCAGTATTTT. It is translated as CASSELAGGSADTQYF.

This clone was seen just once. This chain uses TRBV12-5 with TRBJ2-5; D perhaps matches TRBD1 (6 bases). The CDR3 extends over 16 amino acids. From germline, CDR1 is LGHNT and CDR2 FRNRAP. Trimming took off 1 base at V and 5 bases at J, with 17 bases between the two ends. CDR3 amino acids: CASGLGRGLFAETQYF. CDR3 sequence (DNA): TGTGCTAGTGGTTTGGGCAGGGGTCTGTTTGCGGAGACCCAGTACTTC. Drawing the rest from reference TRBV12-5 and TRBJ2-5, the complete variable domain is DARVTQTPRHKVTEMGQEVTMRCQPILGHNTVFWYRQTMMQGLELLAYFRNRAPLDDSGMPKDRFSAEMPDATLATLKIQPSEPRDSAVYFCASGLGRGLFAETQYFGPGTRLLVL.

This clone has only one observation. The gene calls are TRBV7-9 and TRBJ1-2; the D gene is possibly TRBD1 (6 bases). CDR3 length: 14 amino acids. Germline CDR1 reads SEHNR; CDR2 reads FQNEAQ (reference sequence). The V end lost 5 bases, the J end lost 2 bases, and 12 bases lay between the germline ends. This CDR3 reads CASSLGGPNYGYTF. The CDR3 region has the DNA TGTGCCAGCAGCCTGGGGGGGCCCAACTATGGCTACACCTTC. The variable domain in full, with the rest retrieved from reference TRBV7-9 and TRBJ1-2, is DTGVSQNPRHKITKRGQNVTFRCDPISEHNRLYWYRQTLGQGPEFLTYFQNEAQLEKSRLLSDRFSAERPKGSFSTLEIQRTEQGDSAMYLCASSLGGPNYGYTFGSGTRLTVV.

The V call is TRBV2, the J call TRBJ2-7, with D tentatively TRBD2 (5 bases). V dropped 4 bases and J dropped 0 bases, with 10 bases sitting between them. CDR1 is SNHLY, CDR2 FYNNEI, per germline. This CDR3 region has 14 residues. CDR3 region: CASSAGLASYEQYF. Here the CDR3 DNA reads TGTGCCAGCAGTGCCGGACTGGCCTCCTACGAGCAGTACTTC.

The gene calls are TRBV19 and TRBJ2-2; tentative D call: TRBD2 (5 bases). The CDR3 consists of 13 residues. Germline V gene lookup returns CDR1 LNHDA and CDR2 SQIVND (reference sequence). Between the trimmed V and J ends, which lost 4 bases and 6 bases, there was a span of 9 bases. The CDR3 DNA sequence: TGTGCCAGTAGTACAACTAGACCCGGGGAGCTGTTTTTT. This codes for CASSTTRPGELFF. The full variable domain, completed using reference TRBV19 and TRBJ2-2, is DGGITQSPKYLFRKEGQNVTLSCEQNLNHDAMYWYRQDPGQGLRLIYYSQIVNDFQKGDIAEGYSVSREKKESFPLTVTSAQKNPTAFYLCASSTTRPGELFFGEGSRLTVL.

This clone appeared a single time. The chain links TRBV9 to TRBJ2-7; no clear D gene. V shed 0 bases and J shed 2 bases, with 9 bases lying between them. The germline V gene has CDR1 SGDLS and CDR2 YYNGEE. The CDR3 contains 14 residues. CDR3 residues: CASSVGTDAYEQYF. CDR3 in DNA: TGTGCCAGCAGCGTAGGGACGGACGCCTACGAGCAGTACTTC.

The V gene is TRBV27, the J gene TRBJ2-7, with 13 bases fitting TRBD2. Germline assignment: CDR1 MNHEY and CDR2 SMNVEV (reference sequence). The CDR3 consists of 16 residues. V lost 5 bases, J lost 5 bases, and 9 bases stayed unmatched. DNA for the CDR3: TGTGCCAGCAGTATCCGGACTAGCGGGAGAAGTAACGAGCAGTACTTC. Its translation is CASSIRTSGRSNEQYF.

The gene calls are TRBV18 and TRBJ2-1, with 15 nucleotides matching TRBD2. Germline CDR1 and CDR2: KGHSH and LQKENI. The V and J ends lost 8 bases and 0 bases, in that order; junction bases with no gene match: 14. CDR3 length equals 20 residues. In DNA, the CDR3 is TGTGCCAGCCCCCCCGTCGGGACTAGCGGGGGGCTGAGCTCCTACAATGAGCAGTTCTTC. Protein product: CASPPVGTSGGLSSYNEQFF.

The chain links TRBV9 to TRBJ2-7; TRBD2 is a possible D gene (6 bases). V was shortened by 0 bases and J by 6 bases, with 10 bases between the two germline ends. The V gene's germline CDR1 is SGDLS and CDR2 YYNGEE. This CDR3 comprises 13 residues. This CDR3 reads CASSVVPGGEQYF. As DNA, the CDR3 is TGTGCCAGCAGCGTAGTACCCGGGGGCGAGCAGTACTTC.